The 28 T cell receptor beta chains below were found in one sample sequenced in a study of Tregs in tolerant kidney transplant recipients. Profiled with immunoSEQ multiplex PCR; TCRdb holds only in-frame clones, not every one. The sample totals 45,000 to 55,000 clones. The sequencing here drew on CD4+ T cells from blood, taken before the transplant. These receptors originate from a human donor who received a combined kidney and bone marrow transplant.

Comments on this clone: The read comes to an end 3 residues before the CDR3 does, leaving the germline J gene to fill in the end. The chain couples TRBV6-2 or TRBV6-3 to TRBJ2-7; 15 bases align to TRBD2. With V trimmed by 7 bases and J by 4 bases, 5 bases remained unmatched. Germline V gene sequence: CDR1 MNHEY, CDR2 SVGEGT. CDR3 length: 15 residues. The CDR3 region is CASTGLAGGPYEQYF. CDR3 DNA, as far as it was read: TGTGCCAGCACCGGACTAGCGGGAGGGCCATACGAG.

With regard to this clone: Read sequence stops 3 residues before the CDR3 end, and the germline J gene provides the missing end. The chain uses TRBV10-3 and TRBJ2-7; 10 bases fit TRBD1. The CDR3 is 14 amino acids. V gave up 4 bases and J gave up 5 bases; unmatched junction bases: 5. CDR1 and CDR2 (germline): ENHRY, SYGVKD. The CDR3 bases that were read are TGTGCCATCAGTGGGGGACAGGGGAAGAACGAG. Its translation: CAISGGQGKNE. The entire CDR3 protein is CAISGGQGKNEQYF.

As for this clone: Read sequence stops 3 residues before the CDR3 end, and the germline J gene provides the missing end. The chain links TRBV2 to TRBJ2-1, with 7 bases identical to TRBD2. CDR1 is SNHLY, CDR2 FYNNEI, per germline. The V gene end was trimmed by 5 bases and the J gene end by 8 bases; junction bases not matched to a gene: 18. CDR3 size: 17 residues. The CDR3 bases that were read are TGTGCCAGCAGTAGTACAGGTCCGGGACTGGCGGGGGATGAG. It specifies CASSSTGPGLAGDE. The full CDR3 is CASSSTGPGLAGDEQFF.

Details on this clone: With the read ending 3 residues before the CDR3 end, the germline J gene is used to fill in that end. The chain recombines TRBV19 with TRBJ1-2; possibly TRBD1 for D (6 bases). The CDR3 contains 13 residues. Germline values: CDR1 LNHDA, CDR2 SQIVND (reference sequence). Here the CDR3 reads CASSIAPRGRYTF. The CDR3 DNA, read in part, is TGTGCCAGTAGTATAGCACCCAGGGGACGC.

To note about this clone: The CDR3 end falls 3 residues outside the read, so it is completed with the germline J gene. The genes are TRBV18 and TRBJ2-3; 7 nucleotides agree with TRBD1. Looked up from germline, CDR1 is KGHSH and CDR2 is LQKENI. V was clipped by 6 bases and J by 0 bases; unmatched bases: 18. The CDR3 is 19 amino acids. The DNA read from the CDR3 is TGTGCCAGCTCGGGGGCCGGGACAGAATCCCGTTCTAGCACAGATACG. Translation gives CASSGAGTESRSSTDT. The complete CDR3 sequence is CASSGAGTESRSSTDTQYF.

Regarding this clone: The read ends 3 residues early relative to the CDR3; the germline J gene fills the gap. The chain has TRBV20-1 and TRBJ2-7; TRBD2 is a possible D gene (5 bases). Trimming left V 2 bases short and J 0 bases short, with 14 bases between. Germline V CDR1 and CDR2: DFQATT, SNEGSKA (reference sequence). This CDR3 comprises 15 residues. The CDR3 protein is CSARRGRITSYEQYF. The CDR3 DNA, read in part, is TGCAGTGCTAGACGGGGAAGGATAACCTCCTACGAG.

As regards this clone: Coverage ceases 3 residues before the CDR3 finishes, and the germline J gene fills in the end. The V gene is TRBV18, the J gene TRBJ2-1; 8 nucleotides agree with TRBD2. Germline V gene sequence: CDR1 KGHSH, CDR2 LQKENI. CDR3 length equals 16 residues. The V and J ends lost 5 bases and 2 bases, in that order; junction bases with no gene match: 8. This CDR3 is CASSTRRLATYNEQFF. Partial CDR3 DNA: TGTGCCAGCTCAACACGACGACTAGCGACCTACAATGAG.

On this clone itself: The read terminates 3 residues before the CDR3 end, so the remaining end is supplied by the germline J gene. The chain uses TRBV6-2 or TRBV6-3 and TRBJ2-7; a weak D match, TRBD1 (7 bases). The germline V gene encodes CDR1 MNHEY and CDR2 SVGEGT. This CDR3 region has 14 residues. Between the trimmed V and J ends, which lost 6 bases and 6 bases, there was a span of 18 bases. The sequenced part of the CDR3 DNA is TGTGCCAGCAGATCTCCCGGGACAGCGGGCGAG. This gives the protein CASRSPGTAGE. The entire CDR3 reads CASRSPGTAGEQYF.

A note on this clone: The CDR3 end falls 3 residues outside the read, so it is completed with the germline J gene. The rearrangement joins TRBV19 to TRBJ2-2; 7 bases are shared with TRBD2. V lost 6 bases to trimming and J lost 3 bases; unmatched junction nucleotides: 7. Germline loops: CDR1 LNHDA, CDR2 SQIVND (reference sequence). CDR3 length: 15 amino acids. The DNA read from the CDR3 is TGTGCCAGTAGACCCGGTCGGGGGGACACCGGGGAG. Translated, it gives CASRPGRGDTGE. The whole CDR3 protein is CASRPGRGDTGELFF.

A word on this clone: The read ends 3 residues early relative to the CDR3; the germline J gene fills the gap. This chain links TRBV20-1 with TRBJ2-4, with D hard to call. Trimming took 1 base from V and 3 from J, leaving 13 bases between them. The germline CDR1 and CDR2 sequences are DFQATT and SNEGSKA (reference sequence). The CDR3 extends over 15 amino acids. The CDR3 sequence is CSARVSQKNKNIQYF. The DNA read from the CDR3 is TGCAGTGCTAGAGTATCACAGAAAAACAAAAACATT.

As concerns this clone: From the germline J gene comes the end of the CDR3, since the read stops 3 residues before it. The chain employs TRBV19 and TRBJ2-7; TRBD1 aligns across 11 bases. Germline values: CDR1 LNHDA, CDR2 SQIVND (reference sequence). The V gene end was trimmed by 6 bases and the J gene end by 0 bases; junction bases not matched to a gene: 1. The CDR3 loop spans 14 amino acids. Here the CDR3 reads CASRGTGGSYEQYF. CDR3 DNA (partial): TGTGCCAGTAGAGGGACAGGGGGCTCCTACGAG. Full variable domain (rest looked up from reference TRBV19 and TRBJ2-7): DGGITQSPKYLFRKEGQNVTLSCEQNLNHDAMYWYRQDPGQGLRLIYYSQIVNDFQKGDIAEGYSVSREKKESFPLTVTSAQKNPTAFYLCASRGTGGSYEQYFGPGTRLTVT.

Concerning this clone itself: Coverage ceases 3 residues before the CDR3 finishes, and the germline J gene fills in the end. The chain recombines TRBV19 with TRBJ2-1; TRBD2 matches 7 bases. The CDR3 consists of 16 residues. CDR1 is LNHDA and CDR2 is SQIVND in the germline V gene (reference sequence). The V gene end was trimmed by 5 bases and the J gene end by 1 base; junction bases not matched to a gene: 8. The part of the CDR3 DNA that was read is TGTGCCAGTAGTTTTTCAGCGGGAAGTTCCTACAATGAG. Residues: CASSFSAGSSYNE. In full, the CDR3 is CASSFSAGSSYNEQFF.

Remarks on this clone: The missing CDR3 end, 3 residues past where the read stops, is filled in from the germline J gene. The chain carries TRBV30 and TRBJ2-1; 10 nucleotides agree with TRBD2. The CDR3 runs 17 residues. The V gene end was trimmed by 0 bases and the J gene end by 6 bases; junction bases not matched to a gene: 11. Germline V gene lookup returns CDR1 GTSNPN and CDR2 SVGIG (reference sequence). The CDR3 loop is CAWSVLRASGRPNEQFF. The part of the CDR3 DNA that was read is TGTGCCTGGAGTGTACTAAGGGCTAGCGGGAGACCCAATGAG.

With regard to this clone: The read ends 3 residues before the CDR3 terminus; that terminus is restored from the germline J gene. The rearrangement uses TRBV20-1 and TRBJ2-5, with D perhaps matching TRBD1 (5 bases). From germline, CDR1 is DFQATT and CDR2 SNEGSKA (reference sequence). The V end was cut by 5 bases, the J end by 5 bases, with 9 bases between. The CDR3 is made up of 11 amino acids. The chain's CDR3 is CSAPRGETQYF. CDR3 DNA (partial): TGCAGTGCTCCTAGGGGTGAGACC.

Comments on this clone: The read stops 3 residues short of the end of the CDR3; the missing end is completed from the germline J gene. The V gene is TRBV6-2 or TRBV6-3, the J gene TRBJ1-5; 7 positions agree with TRBD1. V was pared by 2 bases and J by 4 bases, with 8 bases of the junction left unmatched. This CDR3 has 16 residues. CDR1 is MNHEY and CDR2 is SVGEGT in the germline V gene. This chain's CDR3 is CASSYPLIRGNQPQHF. The CDR3 DNA, read in part, is TGTGCCAGCAGTTACCCGCTGATCAGGGGGAATCAGCCC.

About this clone: The read ends 3 residues before the CDR3 terminus; that terminus is restored from the germline J gene. The rearrangement uses TRBV5-1 and TRBJ1-4; the match to TRBD1 covers 9 bases. Germline-derived CDR1 and CDR2 are SGHRS and YFSETQ. After removal of 0 bases from V and 5 bases from J, the junction contained 2 bases not matched to a gene. The CDR3 length is 15 residues. The CDR3 spells CASSLAGQGNEKLFF. The part of the CDR3 DNA that was read is TGCGCCAGCAGCTTGGCGGGACAGGGAAATGAAAAA.

To note about this clone: The read halts 3 residues ahead of the CDR3 end, with the missing end drawn from the germline J gene. This rearrangement joins TRBV5-1 to TRBJ2-7, with 8 bases that match TRBD2. CDR1 SGHRS and CDR2 YFSETQ come from the germline V gene. This CDR3 is 14 amino acids long. The J segment lost 3 bases and the V segment lost 5 bases, leaving 7 bases of the junction unmatched. The CDR3 reads CASSLTSGNYEQYF. The covered CDR3 bases are TGCGCCAGCAGTCTTACTAGCGGAAACTACGAG.

The CDR3 DNA, read in part, is TGTGCCAGCAGCCCCAGGGGTCCAATCGACGAG. It translates to CASSPRGPIDE. The complete CDR3 protein is CASSPRGPIDEQYF. The chain carries TRBV11-2 and TRBJ2-7; possible D gene TRBD1, 6 bases. The CDR3 end falls 3 residues outside the read, so it is completed with the germline J gene. The ends were cut back, 5 bases at V and 5 bases at J, with 16 bases in the middle. Germline CDR1 SGHAT, CDR2 FQNNGV. The CDR3 has 14 residues.

Details on this clone: The read ends 3 residues before the CDR3 terminus; that terminus is restored from the germline J gene. The gene calls are TRBV5-6 and TRBJ1-3; 8 nucleotides agree with TRBD1. CDR3 size: 14 residues. Trimming took 4 bases from V and 2 from J; bases not matched to a gene: 2. Germline V gene data show CDR1 as SGHDT and CDR2 as YYEEEE. CDR3 loop: CASSEDRAGNTIYF. The covered CDR3 bases are TGTGCCAGCAGCGAGGACAGGGCTGGAAACACC.

About this clone itself: From the germline J gene comes the end of the CDR3, since the read stops 3 residues before it. The V gene is TRBV30, the J gene TRBJ1-2; D remains unclear. The CDR3 has 12 amino acids. The germline gives CDR1 GTSNPN, CDR2 SVGIG (reference sequence). CDR3 residues: CAWSVATRGYTF. The part of the CDR3 DNA that was read is TGTGCCTGGAGTGTTGCCACCAGAGGC.

To note about this clone: The read ends 3 residues before the CDR3 terminus; that terminus is restored from the germline J gene. The rearrangement uses TRBV5-1 and TRBJ2-4, with 8 positions matching TRBD1. This CDR3 has 14 amino acids. In germline, CDR1 is SGHRS, CDR2 YFSETQ. J lost 7 bases, V lost 4 bases, and 7 bases had no gene match. The sequenced part of the CDR3 DNA is TGCGCCAGCAGCCCGGGACAGGAGGGGAACATT. Amino acid sequence: CASSPGQEGNI. The CDR3 reads in full as CASSPGQEGNIQYF.

A word on this clone: The observed sequence ends 3 residues before the CDR3 terminus, with the missing tail filled in from the germline J gene. J is TRBJ1-2 and V is TRBV20-1; 10 bases map to TRBD1. CDR3 length: 16 residues. J gave up 2 bases and V 2 bases, and 8 bases lay outside the gene matches. CDR1 and CDR2 (germline): DFQATT, SNEGSKA (reference sequence). This chain's CDR3 is CSARNWDRGLNYGYTF. The covered CDR3 bases are TGCAGTGCTAGAAACTGGGACAGGGGACTGAACTATGGC.

On this clone itself: The read ends 3 residues early relative to the CDR3; the germline J gene fills the gap. The chain couples TRBV6-1 to TRBJ2-5; the match to TRBD2 covers 12 bases. CDR1 is MNHNS, CDR2 SASEGT, per germline. CDR3 size: 18 residues. The J segment lost 4 bases and the V segment lost 0 bases, leaving 9 bases of the junction unmatched. The CDR3 protein is CASSEALLAGGSGETQYF. CDR3 DNA, as far as it was read: TGTGCCAGCAGTGAAGCGCTTCTAGCGGGAGGGTCAGGAGAGACC.

On this clone itself: Read data end 3 residues before the CDR3 end; the end is taken from the germline J gene. This chain uses TRBV5-1 with TRBJ2-3, with D uncertain. Germline lookup yields CDR1 SGHRS and CDR2 YFSETQ. The ends were cut back, 2 bases at V and 2 bases at J, with 9 bases in the middle. The CDR3 runs 14 residues. CDR3: CASSFGRPTDTQYF. Partial CDR3 DNA: TGCGCCAGCAGCTTCGGCAGGCCCACAGATACG.

A remark on this clone: The read stops 3 residues short of the end of the CDR3; the missing end is completed from the germline J gene. The V and J genes are TRBV6-1 and TRBJ2-3; the match to TRBD1 covers 7 bases. V gave up 0 bases and J gave up 0 bases; unmatched junction bases: 12. This CDR3 is 19 amino acids long. Germline-derived CDR1 and CDR2 are MNHNS and SASEGT. The covered CDR3 bases are TGTGCCAGCAGTGAAGCGCTTATTTGGGGGACAGCAAGCACAGATACG. It specifies CASSEALIWGTASTDT. The entire CDR3 protein reads CASSEALIWGTASTDTQYF.

As concerns this clone: The CDR3 extends 3 residues past the end of the read, so its final part is completed from the germline J gene. The V and J genes are TRBV29-1 and TRBJ1-2; weak D call: TRBD1 (5 bases). The CDR3 has 12 residues. The V gene lost 7 bases and the J gene lost 2 bases, with 11 bases spanning the gap. The V gene's germline CDR1 is SQVTM and CDR2 ANQGSEA. The covered CDR3 bases are TGCAGCGGGGTTGAGGGGAACTATGGC. It yields the protein CSGVEGNYG. The full CDR3 is CSGVEGNYGYTF. Full variable domain (outside the CDR3, taken from reference TRBV29-1 and TRBJ1-2): SAVISQKPSRDICQRGTSLTIQCQVDSQVTMMFWYRQQPGQSLTLIATANQGSEATYESGFVIDKFPISRPNLTFSTLTVSNMSPEDSSIYLCSGVEGNYGYTFGSGTRLTVV.

On this clone itself: The read falls 3 residues short of the CDR3 end, and the missing part is taken from the germline J gene. J is TRBJ1-4 and V is TRBV30; possibly TRBD1 for D (6 bases). With 4 bases removed from V and 2 bases from J, the gap between germline ends came to 11 bases. Per germline, CDR1 GTSNPN and CDR2 SVGIG (reference sequence). The CDR3 runs to 14 residues. The CDR3 DNA, read in part, is TGTGCCTGGATGGGGGCAGGGACTAATGAAAAA. Its protein is CAWMGAGTNEK. The full CDR3 protein reads CAWMGAGTNEKLFF.

Points on this clone: The sequenced fragment ends 3 residues before the CDR3 boundary, so the rest is inferred from the germline J gene. The chain couples TRBV20-1 to TRBJ2-7; 10 bases are a match to TRBD1. This CDR3 contains 13 residues. From germline, CDR1 is DFQATT and CDR2 SNEGSKA (reference sequence). After removal of 5 bases from V and 3 bases from J, the junction contained 4 bases not matched to a gene. The covered CDR3 bases are TGCAGTGCTTCGCGGACAGGGGGCTACGAG. Amino acids: CSASRTGGYE. The full CDR3 is CSASRTGGYEQYF.